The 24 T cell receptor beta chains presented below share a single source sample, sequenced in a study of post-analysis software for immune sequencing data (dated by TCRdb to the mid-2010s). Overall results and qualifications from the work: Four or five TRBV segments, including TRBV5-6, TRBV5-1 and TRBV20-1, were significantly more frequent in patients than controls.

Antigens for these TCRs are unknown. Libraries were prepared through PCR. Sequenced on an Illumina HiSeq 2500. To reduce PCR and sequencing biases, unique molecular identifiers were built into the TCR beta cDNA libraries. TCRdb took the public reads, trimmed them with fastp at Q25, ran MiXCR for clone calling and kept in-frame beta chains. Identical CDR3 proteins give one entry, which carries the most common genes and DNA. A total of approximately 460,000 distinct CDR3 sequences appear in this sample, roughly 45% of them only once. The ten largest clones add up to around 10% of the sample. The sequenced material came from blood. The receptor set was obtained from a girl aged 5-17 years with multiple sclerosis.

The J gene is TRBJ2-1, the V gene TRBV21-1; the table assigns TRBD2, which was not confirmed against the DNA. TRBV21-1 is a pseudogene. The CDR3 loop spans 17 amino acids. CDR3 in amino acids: CASSKESKLRGSHEQFF. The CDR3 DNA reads TGTGCCAGCAGCAAAGAGTCTAAATTGCGGGGGTCCCATGAGCAGTTCTTC.

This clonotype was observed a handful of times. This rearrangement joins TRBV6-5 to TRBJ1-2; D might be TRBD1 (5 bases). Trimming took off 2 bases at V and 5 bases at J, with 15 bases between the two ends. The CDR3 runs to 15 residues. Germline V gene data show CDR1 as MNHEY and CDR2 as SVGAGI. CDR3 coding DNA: TGTGCCAGCAGTTACAACGTTGACAGTGCTTATGGCTACACCTTC. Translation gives CASSYNVDSAYGYTF.

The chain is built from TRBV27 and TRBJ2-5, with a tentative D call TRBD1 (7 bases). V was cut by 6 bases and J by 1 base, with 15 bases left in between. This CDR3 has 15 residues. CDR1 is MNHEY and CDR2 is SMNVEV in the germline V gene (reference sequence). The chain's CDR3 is CASSWGDRIQETQYF. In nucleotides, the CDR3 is TGTGCCAGCAGCTGGGGGGACAGAATCCAAGAGACCCAGTACTTC.

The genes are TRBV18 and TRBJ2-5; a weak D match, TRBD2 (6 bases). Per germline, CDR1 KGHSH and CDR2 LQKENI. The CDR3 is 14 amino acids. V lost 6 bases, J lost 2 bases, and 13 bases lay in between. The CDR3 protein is CASSADGGQETQYF. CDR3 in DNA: TGTGCCAGCTCCGCGGACGGGGGACAAGAGACCCAGTACTTC.

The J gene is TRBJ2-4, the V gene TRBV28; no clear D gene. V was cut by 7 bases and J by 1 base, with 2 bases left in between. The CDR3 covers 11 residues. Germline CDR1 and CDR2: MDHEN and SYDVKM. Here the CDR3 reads CASNAKNIQYF. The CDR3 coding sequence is TGTGCCAGCAACGCCAAAAACATTCAGTACTTC.

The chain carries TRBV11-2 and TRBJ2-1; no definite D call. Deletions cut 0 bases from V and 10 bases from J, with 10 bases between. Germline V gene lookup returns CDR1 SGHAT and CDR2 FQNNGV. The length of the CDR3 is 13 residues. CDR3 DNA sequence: TGTGCCAGCAGCTTAGATCCCCAAAGCGAGCAGTTCTTC. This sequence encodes CASSLDPQSEQFF.

The CDR3 sequence: CSSRLPGLYNEQFF. In DNA, the CDR3 is TGCAGTAGCCGCCTACCGGGTCTCTACAATGAGCAGTTCTTC. The chain links TRBV20-1 to TRBJ2-1, with unresolved D. The CDR3 extends over 14 amino acids. The germline gives CDR1 DFQATT, CDR2 SNEGSKA (reference sequence). V was shortened by 8 bases and J by 3 bases, with 17 bases between the two germline ends.

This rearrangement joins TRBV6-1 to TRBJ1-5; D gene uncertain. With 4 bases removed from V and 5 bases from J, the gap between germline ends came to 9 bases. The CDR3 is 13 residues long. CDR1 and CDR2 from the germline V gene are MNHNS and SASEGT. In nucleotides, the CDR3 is TGTGCCAGCAGTGGGCGAAGGGATCAGCCCCAGCATTTT. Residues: CASSGRRDQPQHF.

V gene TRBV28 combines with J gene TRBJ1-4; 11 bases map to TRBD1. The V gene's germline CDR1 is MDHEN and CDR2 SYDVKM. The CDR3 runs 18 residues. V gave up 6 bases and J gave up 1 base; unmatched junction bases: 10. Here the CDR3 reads CASRSGTGGILTNEKLFF. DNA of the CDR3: TGTGCCAGCAGGTCCGGGACAGGGGGAATACTAACTAATGAAAAACTGTTTTTT.

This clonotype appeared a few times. The CDR3 sequence is CASSYLQGRETQYF. CDR3 nucleotide sequence: TGTGCCAGCAGCTATTTACAGGGGAGGGAGACCCAGTACTTC. This chain joins TRBV7-2 and TRBJ2-5, with a tentative D call TRBD1 (7 bases). The CDR3 is made up of 14 amino acids. V shed 4 bases and J shed 5 bases, with 14 bases lying between them. CDR1 is SGHTA and CDR2 is FQGNSA in the germline V gene.

DNA of the CDR3: TGTGCCAGCAGTACCCCGGGTTCGCCTTTTGGGGATGAGCAGTTCTTC. As protein: CASSTPGSPFGDEQFF. The chain joins TRBV6-5 to TRBJ2-1; D not certain. The CDR3 runs to 16 residues. Germline V gene data show CDR1 as MNHEY and CDR2 as SVGAGI. V gave up 5 bases and J gave up 8 bases, with 22 bases separating them.

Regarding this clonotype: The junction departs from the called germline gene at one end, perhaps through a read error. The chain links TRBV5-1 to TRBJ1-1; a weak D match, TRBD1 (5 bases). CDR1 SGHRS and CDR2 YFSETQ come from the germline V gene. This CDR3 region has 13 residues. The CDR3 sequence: CAGSLTRGTEAFF. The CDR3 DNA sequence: TGCGCCGGCAGCTTGACTAGGGGCACTGAAGCTTTCTTT.

The CDR3 bases are TGTGCCAGCAGCTTAAGCGGGAGTATCGACGAGCAGTACTTC. Protein: CASSLSGSIDEQYF. The chain joins TRBV7-3 to TRBJ2-7, with 7 bases matching TRBD2. After removal of 1 base from V and 5 bases from J, the junction contained 5 bases not matched to a gene. The CDR3 consists of 14 residues. CDR1 is SGHTA and CDR2 is FQGTGA in the germline V gene.

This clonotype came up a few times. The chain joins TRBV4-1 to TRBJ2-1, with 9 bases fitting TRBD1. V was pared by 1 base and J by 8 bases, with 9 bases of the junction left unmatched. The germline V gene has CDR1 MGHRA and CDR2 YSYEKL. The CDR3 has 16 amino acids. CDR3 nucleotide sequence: TGCGCCAGCAGCCAAGGATGGGACAGGGAGGTTGATGAGCAGTTCTTC. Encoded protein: CASSQGWDREVDEQFF.

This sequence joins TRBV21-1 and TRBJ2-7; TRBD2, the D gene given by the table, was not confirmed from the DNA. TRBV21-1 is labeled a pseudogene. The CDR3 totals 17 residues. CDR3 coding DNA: TGTGCCAGCAGAAACCGGACTAGCGGGAGGTACCCCTACGAGCAGTACTTC. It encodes CASRNRTSGRYPYEQYF.

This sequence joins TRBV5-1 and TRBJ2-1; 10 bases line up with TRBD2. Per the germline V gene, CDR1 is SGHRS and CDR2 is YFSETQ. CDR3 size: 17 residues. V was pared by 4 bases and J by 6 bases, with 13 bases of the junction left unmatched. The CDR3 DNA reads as TGCGCCAGCAGCCCACGGGGTCCTAGCGGGAGTATCAATGAGCAGTTCTTC. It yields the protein CASSPRGPSGSINEQFF.

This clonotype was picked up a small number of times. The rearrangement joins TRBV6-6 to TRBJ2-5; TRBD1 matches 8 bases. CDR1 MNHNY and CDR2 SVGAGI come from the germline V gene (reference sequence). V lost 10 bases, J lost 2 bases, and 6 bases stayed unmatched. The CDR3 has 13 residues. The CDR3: CATRGQAQETQYF. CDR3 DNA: TGTGCCACCCGGGGACAGGCGCAAGAGACCCAGTACTTC.

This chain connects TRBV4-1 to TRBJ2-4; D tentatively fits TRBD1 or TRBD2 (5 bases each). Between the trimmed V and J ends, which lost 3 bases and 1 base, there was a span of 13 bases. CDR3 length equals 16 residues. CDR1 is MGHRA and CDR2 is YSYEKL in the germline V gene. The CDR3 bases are TGCGCCAGCAGCCAGGAAGGGGAGATGGCCAAAAACATTCAGTACTTC. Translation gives CASSQEGEMAKNIQYF.

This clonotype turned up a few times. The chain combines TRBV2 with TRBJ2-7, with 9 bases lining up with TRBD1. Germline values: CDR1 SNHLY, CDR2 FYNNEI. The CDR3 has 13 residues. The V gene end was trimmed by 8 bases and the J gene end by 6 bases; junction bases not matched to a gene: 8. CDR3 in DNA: TGTGCCAGCGGTAGGACAGGGGACGGCGAGCAGTACTTC. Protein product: CASGRTGDGEQYF.

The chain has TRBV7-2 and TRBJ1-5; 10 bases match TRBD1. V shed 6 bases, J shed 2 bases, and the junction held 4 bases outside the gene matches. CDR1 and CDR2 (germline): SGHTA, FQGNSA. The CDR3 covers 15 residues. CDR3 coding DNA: TGTGCCAGCAGGCGAGGACAGGGGGGCAATCAGCCCCAGCATTTT. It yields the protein CASRRGQGGNQPQHF.

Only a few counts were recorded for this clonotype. Written as DNA, the CDR3 is TGTGCCAGCAGTTCCACAGAGATCTACGAGCAGTACTTC. This codes for CASSSTEIYEQYF. This chain uses TRBV6-5 with TRBJ2-7; D not resolved. The ends were cut back, 4 bases at V and 3 bases at J, with 10 bases in the middle. This CDR3 contains 13 residues. The germline V gene encodes CDR1 MNHEY and CDR2 SVGAGI.

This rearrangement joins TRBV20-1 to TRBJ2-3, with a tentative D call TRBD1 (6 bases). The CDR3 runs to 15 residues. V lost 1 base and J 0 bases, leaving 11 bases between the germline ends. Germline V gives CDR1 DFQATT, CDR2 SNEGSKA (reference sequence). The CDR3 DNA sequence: TGCAGTGCTAGAGGGGGCCAGGGGAGCACAGATACGCAGTATTTT. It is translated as CSARGGQGSTDTQYF.

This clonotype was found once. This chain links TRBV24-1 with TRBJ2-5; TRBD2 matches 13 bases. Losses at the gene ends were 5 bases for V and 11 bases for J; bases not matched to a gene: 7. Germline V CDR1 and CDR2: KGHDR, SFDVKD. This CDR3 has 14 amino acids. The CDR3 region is CATSALTSGRFQYF. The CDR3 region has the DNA TGTGCCACCAGTGCCCTGACTAGCGGGAGGTTTCAGTACTTC.

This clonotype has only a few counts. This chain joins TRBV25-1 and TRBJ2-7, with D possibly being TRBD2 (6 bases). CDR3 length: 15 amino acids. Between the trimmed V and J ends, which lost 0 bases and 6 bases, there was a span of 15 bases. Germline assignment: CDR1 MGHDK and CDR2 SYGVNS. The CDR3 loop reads CASSEYMGLLGEQYF. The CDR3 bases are TGTGCCAGCAGTGAATATATGGGACTCCTTGGCGAGCAGTACTTC.